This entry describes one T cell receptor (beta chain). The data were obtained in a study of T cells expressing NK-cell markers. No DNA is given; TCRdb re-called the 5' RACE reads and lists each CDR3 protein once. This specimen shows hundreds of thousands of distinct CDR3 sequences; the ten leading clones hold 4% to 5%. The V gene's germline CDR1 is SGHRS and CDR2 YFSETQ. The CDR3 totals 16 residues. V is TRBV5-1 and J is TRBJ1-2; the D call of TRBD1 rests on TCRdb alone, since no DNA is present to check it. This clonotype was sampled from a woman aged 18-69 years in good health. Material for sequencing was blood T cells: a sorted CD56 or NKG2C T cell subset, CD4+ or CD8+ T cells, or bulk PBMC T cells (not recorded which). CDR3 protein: CASSRGRTGALYGYTF.